One and the same sample provided the 27 T cell receptor beta chains below, sequenced in a study of cytomegalovirus exposure and HLA in healthy donors. Primers included in the PCR were 60 Vbeta and 13 Jbeta primers. Measured with immunoSEQ multiplex PCR; TCRdb has only the in-frame clones, and not every one. The data contain 140,000 or so clones, around 82% of them singletons. Specimen: PBMCs. Receptors were obtained from a female donor in good health and CMV-seronegative.

The rearrangement links TRBV9 to TRBJ2-1, with 14 bases fitting TRBD2. CDR3 length: 15 residues. In germline, CDR1 is SGDLS, CDR2 YYNGEE. The J segment lost 4 bases and the V segment lost 4 bases, leaving 1 base of the junction unmatched. CDR3 in amino acids: CASSRTSGGYNEQFF. The CDR3 DNA sequence: TGTGCCAGCAGCAGGACTAGCGGGGGGTACAATGAGCAGTTCTTC.

Concerning this clone: At one boundary the junction diverges from the germline segment, which might be a read error. The chain is built from TRBV6-5 and TRBJ1-2, with 8 bases that match TRBD1. CDR1 MNHEY and CDR2 SVGAGI come from the germline V gene. CDR3 length: 15 residues. This CDR3 reads CASSKPGQVNYGYPF. CDR3 in DNA: TGTGCCAGCAGTAAACCGGGACAGGTTAACTATGGCTACCCCTTC.

The chain uses TRBV30 and TRBJ1-6, with D hard to call. CDR1 and CDR2 (germline): GTSNPN, SVGIG (reference sequence). V lost 6 bases, J lost 10 bases, and 7 bases lay in between. The CDR3 covers 10 residues. The DNA for the CDR3 is TGTGCCTGCGGGAGCTCACCCCTCCACTTT. Its translation is CACGSSPLHF.

V and J are TRBV7-2 and TRBJ1-2; perhaps TRBD1 as D (6 bases). Trimming cost V 2 bases and J 3 bases, with 10 bases left between them. CDR1 and CDR2 from the germline V gene are SGHTA and FQGNSA. This CDR3 has 14 amino acids. The CDR3 loop reads CASSLYGQYYGYTF. The DNA of the CDR3 is TGTGCCAGCAGCTTATACGGACAGTACTATGGCTACACCTTC.

This clone was seen once. The chain carries TRBV2 and TRBJ1-2; D perhaps matches TRBD1 (6 bases). The CDR3 contains 14 residues. Per the germline V gene, CDR1 is SNHLY and CDR2 is FYNNEI. V lost 6 bases, J lost 2 bases, and 13 bases lay in between. This CDR3 is CASSVSQGNYGYTF. In DNA form, the CDR3 reads TGTGCCAGCAGCGTATCTCAGGGGAACTATGGCTACACCTTC.

This clone was observed a few times. The chain combines TRBV28 with TRBJ1-3, with 7 bases fitting TRBD1. With 3 bases clipped from V and 2 bases from J, the junction kept 7 bases outside the gene matches. The CDR3 length is 16 residues. Germline loops: CDR1 MDHEN, CDR2 SYDVKM. Here the CDR3 DNA reads TGTGCCAGCAGTTTTACGGACAGGACCCCTGGAAACACCATATATTTT. Translated, it gives CASSFTDRTPGNTIYF.

The chain is built from TRBV4-2 and TRBJ2-7; 13 bases fit TRBD2. Germline-derived CDR1 and CDR2 are LGHNA and YNFKEQ. V was clipped by 3 bases and J by 0 bases; unmatched bases: 8. This CDR3 spans 18 amino acids. CDR3 in DNA: TGTGCCAGCAGCCAGGGAGGGACTAGCGGGGAGATCTCCTACGAGCAGTACTTC. This sequence encodes CASSQGGTSGEISYEQYF.

The chain uses TRBV19 and TRBJ2-3; D possibly corresponds to TRBD1 (6 bases). Per the germline V gene, CDR1 is LNHDA and CDR2 is SQIVND (reference sequence). The CDR3 has 13 amino acids. V lost 4 bases, J lost 2 bases, and 7 bases lay in between. CDR3 DNA sequence: TGTGCCAGTAGTAAGGGGGTCACAGATACGCAGTATTTT. Protein product: CASSKGVTDTQYF.

The CDR3 region has the DNA TGTGCCAGCAGCCAAGTCTCAGGGGTCGACTATGGCTACACCTTC. Translating gives CASSQVSGVDYGYTF. The rearrangement uses TRBV14 and TRBJ1-2; D perhaps matches TRBD1 (6 bases). The germline gives CDR1 SGHDN, CDR2 FVKESK. Trimming cost V 1 base and J 3 bases, with 12 bases left between them. The CDR3 has 15 amino acids.

This chain connects TRBV6-6 to TRBJ1-3, with 9 bases aligning to TRBD1. Germline V CDR1 and CDR2: MNHNY, SVGAGI (reference sequence). The V segment lost 7 bases and the J segment 5 bases; nucleotides outside the gene matches: 12. The CDR3 extends over 16 amino acids. The CDR3 here is CASISGTGQRRNTIYF. The CDR3 DNA sequence: TGTGCCAGCATTAGCGGGACAGGGCAACGCCGAAACACCATATATTTT.

This clone was counted a few times. Other DNA sequences in the same sample also yield this CDR3. The chain employs TRBV5-1 and TRBJ1-1, with 11 bases matching TRBD1. This CDR3 spans 14 amino acids. V lost 4 bases to trimming and J lost 5 bases; unmatched junction nucleotides: 4. The germline gives CDR1 SGHRS, CDR2 YFSETQ. CDR3 protein: CASSLGQGVTEAFF. For the CDR3, the DNA is TGCGCCAGCAGCCTGGGACAGGGGGTAACTGAAGCTTTCTTT.

The rearrangement joins TRBV29-1 to TRBJ1-1; TRBD1 is a possible D gene (6 bases). The CDR3 totals 14 residues. Trimming stripped 2 bases from V and 1 base from J, with 11 bases between. From germline, CDR1 is SQVTM and CDR2 ANQGSEA. The CDR3 DNA is TGCAGCGTTGAACAAAAGGACAGGAACACTGAAGCTTTCTTT. Its protein is CSVEQKDRNTEAFF.

V gene TRBV15 combines with J gene TRBJ2-7; maybe TRBD2 (5 bases). The CDR3 contains 13 residues. Germline V gene lookup returns CDR1 LNHNV and CDR2 YYDKDF (reference sequence). Trimming removed 1 base from V and 1 base from J, with 5 bases in between. CDR3 coding DNA: TGTGCCACCAGCAGAGGAGGGTCCTACGAGCAGTACTTC. Residues: CATSRGGSYEQYF.

The V gene is TRBV6-1, the J gene TRBJ2-1, with 12 positions matching TRBD2. V dropped 7 bases and J dropped 1; count of bases not matched to a gene: 2. This CDR3 region has 15 residues. The V gene's germline CDR1 is MNHNS and CDR2 SASEGT. The CDR3 sequence is CASTGLAGSYNEQFF. Here the CDR3 DNA reads TGTGCCAGCACCGGACTAGCGGGGTCCTACAATGAGCAGTTCTTC.

The V and J genes are TRBV5-4 and TRBJ1-2, with TRBD1 matching over 7 bases. V trimming: 2 bases; J trimming: 2 bases; junction bases outside the gene matches: 3. The CDR3 has 14 amino acids. The V gene's germline CDR1 is SGHNT and CDR2 YYREEE (reference sequence). CDR3 nucleotides: TGTGCCAGCAGCTTACAGGGGAGCAACTATGGCTACACCTTC. It encodes CASSLQGSNYGYTF. Using reference TRBV5-4 and TRBJ1-2 for the parts outside the CDR3, the full variable domain is ETGVTQSPTHLIKTRGQQVTLRCSSQSGHNTVSWYQQALGQGPQFIFQYYREEENGRGNFPPRFSGLQFPNYSSELNVNALELDDSALYLCASSLQGSNYGYTFGSGTRLTVV.

The chain joins TRBV6-5 to TRBJ1-5; no clear D gene. The V end lost 0 bases, the J end lost 5 bases, and 5 bases lay between the germline ends. Per germline, CDR1 MNHEY and CDR2 SVGAGI. This CDR3 contains 13 residues. The CDR3 DNA sequence: TGTGCCAGCAGTTACTCGAGAGATCAGCCCCAGCATTTT. Amino acids: CASSYSRDQPQHF.

V usage is TRBV6-5 and J usage is TRBJ1-2; TRBD1 might be the D (6 bases). The V gene's germline CDR1 is MNHEY and CDR2 SVGAGI. The CDR3 extends over 15 amino acids. V shed 2 bases and J shed 4 bases, with 14 bases lying between them. The CDR3 spells CASSYRRGGSYGYTF. The CDR3 DNA reads TGTGCCAGCAGTTACAGAAGGGGGGGTAGCTATGGCTACACCTTC.

The V gene is TRBV2, the J gene TRBJ1-4; D gene uncertain. Germline V gene data show CDR1 as SNHLY and CDR2 as FYNNEI. V was clipped by 7 bases and J by 3 bases, with 12 bases between them. This CDR3 has 14 residues. CDR3 loop: CASTPWPPNEKLFF. CDR3 nucleotides: TGTGCCAGCACCCCTTGGCCCCCTAATGAAAAACTGTTTTTT.

This clone showed up just a few times. The CDR3: CASSSGSTEAFF. The CDR3 DNA is TGTGCCAGCAGCTCGGGGAGCACTGAAGCTTTCTTT. The J gene is TRBJ1-1, the V gene TRBV11-2; D unresolved. Germline V gene sequence: CDR1 SGHAT, CDR2 FQNNGV. The CDR3 totals 12 residues. V shed 4 bases and J shed 4 bases, with 7 bases lying between them.

This sequence joins TRBV7-9 and TRBJ2-1, with TRBD2 matching 8 bases. From germline, CDR1 is SEHNR and CDR2 FQNEAQ (reference sequence). The V segment lost 5 bases and the J segment 5 bases; nucleotides outside the gene matches: 11. CDR3 length equals 16 residues. The CDR3 here is CASSRRGLAGDNEQFF. CDR3 DNA: TGTGCCAGCAGCAGGCGAGGACTAGCCGGAGACAATGAGCAGTTCTTC. The whole variable domain, filled in from reference TRBV7-9 and TRBJ2-1, reads DTGVSQNPRHKITKRGQNVTFRCDPISEHNRLYWYRQTLGQGPEFLTYFQNEAQLEKSRLLSDRFSAERPKGSFSTLEIQRTEQGDSAMYLCASSRRGLAGDNEQFFGPGTRLTVL.

The chain employs TRBV4-1 and TRBJ2-7; D gene ambiguous. Trimming removed 1 base at V and 1 base at J, with 11 bases between. Germline V lookup: CDR1 MGHRA, CDR2 YSYEKL. This CDR3 has 15 amino acids. The CDR3 reads CASSQAPTSSYEQYF. The CDR3, as DNA: TGCGCCAGCAGCCAAGCTCCAACAAGTTCCTACGAGCAGTACTTC.

The V gene is TRBV10-3, the J gene TRBJ2-1, with D possibly being TRBD2 (5 bases). Trimming left V 8 bases short and J 3 bases short, with 11 bases between. Germline V gene lookup returns CDR1 ENHRY and CDR2 SYGVKD. The CDR3 sequence is 13 residues long. CDR3 in amino acids: CAILREHYNEQFF. The DNA of the CDR3 is TGTGCCATCTTAAGGGAGCACTACAATGAGCAGTTCTTC.

The chain uses TRBV5-1 and TRBJ1-4; 10 positions agree with TRBD1. V was clipped by 2 bases and J by 9 bases; unmatched bases: 7. The germline V gene has CDR1 SGHRS and CDR2 YFSETQ. CDR3 length equals 15 residues. The CDR3 DNA follows: TGCGCCAGCAGCTTCTCCGGACAGGGGGAGAAAAAACTGTTTTTT. It is translated as CASSFSGQGEKKLFF. Full variable domain (rest looked up from reference TRBV5-1 and TRBJ1-4): KAGVTQTPRYLIKTRGQQVTLSCSPISGHRSVSWYQQTPGQGLQFLFEYFSETQRNKGNFPGRFSGRQFSNSRSEMNVSTLELGDSALYLCASSFSGQGEKKLFFGSGTQLSVL.

V gene TRBV7-2 combines with J gene TRBJ1-1; TRBD1 is a possible D gene (6 bases). Between the trimmed V and J ends, which lost 6 bases and 6 bases, there was a span of 14 bases. In germline, CDR1 is SGHTA, CDR2 FQGNSA. CDR3 length equals 13 residues. The CDR3 is CASRSTGTPEAFF. DNA for the CDR3: TGTGCCAGCAGATCTACAGGGACCCCTGAAGCTTTCTTT.

The rearrangement joins TRBV4-1 to TRBJ1-5; D not certain. Trimming removed 1 base at V and 2 bases at J, with 6 bases between. The CDR3 is 14 amino acids. Germline assignment: CDR1 MGHRA and CDR2 YSYEKL. The CDR3 DNA reads TGCGCCAGCAGCCAAGGGTCGGGCAATCAGCCCCAGCATTTT. Its translation is CASSQGSGNQPQHF.

This rearrangement joins TRBV7-9 to TRBJ1-1; D remains unclear. Germline-derived CDR1 and CDR2 are SEHNR and FQNEAQ (reference sequence). The CDR3 covers 13 residues. Trimming cost V 5 bases and J 1 base, with 8 bases left between them. CDR3 sequence: CASSPGRNTEAFF. The CDR3 DNA is TGTGCCAGCAGCCCCGGGAGGAACACTGAAGCTTTCTTT.

The chain combines TRBV5-1 with TRBJ2-3; D possibly corresponds to TRBD1 (5 bases). Germline V gives CDR1 SGHRS, CDR2 YFSETQ. V lost 8 bases and J 0 bases, leaving 16 bases between the germline ends. This CDR3 is 15 amino acids long. The DNA for the CDR3 is TGCGCCAGTCGTACAGGAATTACTAGCACAGATACGCAGTATTTT. Its protein product is CASRTGITSTDTQYF.